This TCR beta chain was profiled in a study of CD8+CD57+ T cells in acquired aplastic anemia. TCR beta VDJ combinations and CDR3 sequences were profiled from genomic DNA. TCRdb ran MiXCR on the reads and lists one entry per CDR3 protein. The top ten clones hold about 9.7% of a sample with about 190,000 distinct CDR3 sequences, just under 50% of them seen once. For this clonotype: A much larger clone lies one base from this, so it may be a read error.

V gave up 0 bases and J gave up 8 bases; unmatched junction bases: 4. This CDR3 is built from 15 residues. Per the germline V gene, CDR1 is SGHDT and CDR2 is YYEEEE. Flow cytometry had shown expanded CD8+CD57+ cells in the patients chosen for sequencing. Each of the patients presented with severe acquired aplastic anemia. There was no therapy given to any patient before the blood sampling took place. The chain employs TRBV5-6 and TRBJ2-2; 10 positions agree with TRBD2. The clonotype was recovered from a human donor with aplastic anemia. Input material: sorted CD4+, CD8+, or CD8+CD57+ T cells (not recorded which) from PBMCs. CDR3 in DNA: TGTGCCAGCAGCTTGGGAGCTAGCGGGAGTGGGGAGCTGTTTTTT. Translation gives CASSLGASGSGELFF.